One and the same sample provided the 20 T cell receptor beta chains below, sequenced in a study of regulatory T cells in long-lasting Graves disease. Sample time point: newly diagnosed GD, antithyroid drugs for less than 3 months. PBMCs provided the RNA from which the TCR library was made. Construction of the TCR beta libraries employed iRepertoire HTBI primers in conjunction with Arm-PCR of CDR3 regions. TCRdb recomputed calls from the multiplex PCR reads with MiXCR, one row per CDR3 protein. Among approximately 400,000 distinct CDR3 sequences listed, over 14% were seen once. These records were also assigned to another study, of T cells in Graves' hyperthyroidism and ophthalmopathy.

The source was peripheral blood mononuclear cells (PBMCs), collected at new diagnosis, from a patient treated with antithyroid drugs. These receptors all stem from a woman between 35 and 50 years old with Graves disease.

This clonotype was detected ten times or more. The rearrangement links TRBV20-1 to TRBJ2-7; no definite D call. Germline assignment: CDR1 DFQATT and CDR2 SNEGSKA (reference sequence). The V gene lost 0 bases and the J gene lost 3 bases, with 12 bases spanning the gap. This CDR3 spans 14 amino acids. CDR3 in DNA: TGCAGTGCTAGAGATGTTTCTAGAAGCTACGAGCAGTACTTC. Translated, it gives CSARDVSRSYEQYF.

This clonotype has at least ten counts. The chain combines TRBV25-1 with TRBJ1-2; D is uncertain. Trimming took off 3 bases at V and 4 bases at J, with 18 bases between the two ends. Germline V gives CDR1 MGHDK, CDR2 SYGVNS. The CDR3 extends over 16 amino acids. The CDR3 is CASSEINPGLSYGYTF. The CDR3 nucleotides are TGTGCCAGCAGTGAGATTAACCCAGGATTGAGCTATGGCTACACCTTC.

The V and J genes are TRBV12-3 or TRBV12-4 and TRBJ1-1; 8 bases agree with TRBD1. There are 16 residues in the CDR3. Unmatched junction bases numbered 8, after V lost 5 bases and J lost 0 bases. CDR3 nucleotide sequence: TGTGCCAGCAGTACCGGGACAGGCCTCATGAACACTGAAGCTTTCTTT. It translates to CASSTGTGLMNTEAFF.

This clonotype came up a few times. The chain employs TRBV7-9 and TRBJ2-7; no clear D gene. V was shortened by 5 bases and J by 5 bases, with 10 bases between the two germline ends. The CDR3 extends over 12 amino acids. Germline V CDR1 and CDR2: SEHNR, FQNEAQ (reference sequence). In nucleotides, the CDR3 is TGTGCCAGCAGCACAGACTTCCACGAGCAGTACTTC. This codes for CASSTDFHEQYF.

This chain links TRBV27 with TRBJ1-5; tentatively, D is TRBD1 (6 bases). The CDR3 has 12 residues. The V gene lost 5 bases and the J gene lost 7 bases, with 9 bases spanning the gap. The V gene's germline CDR1 is MNHEY and CDR2 SMNVEV (reference sequence). For the CDR3, the DNA is TGTGCCAGCAGTAAACAGGGCCAGCCCCAGCATTTT. This gives the protein CASSKQGQPQHF.

This clonotype was seen repeatedly, ten times or more. V is TRBV27 and J is TRBJ2-7, with D possibly being TRBD2 (5 bases). Germline assignment: CDR1 MNHEY and CDR2 SMNVEV (reference sequence). The CDR3 consists of 16 residues. The ends were cut back, 0 bases at V and 0 bases at J, with 12 bases in the middle. In DNA, the CDR3 is TGTGCCAGCAGTTTATCGTTCCCGGCGGGCTCCTACGAGCAGTACTTC. Its translation is CASSLSFPAGSYEQYF.

In this sample, this clonotype turned up many times. This chain uses TRBV27 with TRBJ1-5, with TRBD1 as a possible D gene (5 bases). Germline assignment: CDR1 MNHEY and CDR2 SMNVEV (reference sequence). The CDR3 length is 16 residues. Trimming took 0 bases from V and 5 from J, leaving 14 bases between them. The CDR3 DNA reads TGTGCCAGCAGTTTATCGTTCGGGGTACAGGATCAGCCCCAGCATTTT. Amino acids: CASSLSFGVQDQPQHF.

This clonotype was counted many times. The rearrangement uses TRBV18 and TRBJ1-5, with a weak D call TRBD1 (6 bases). This CDR3 is 17 amino acids long. The V end lost 0 bases, the J end lost 3 bases, and 15 bases lay between the germline ends. Germline V gives CDR1 KGHSH, CDR2 LQKENI. This CDR3 is CASSPPGATGNNQPQHF. For the CDR3, the DNA is TGTGCCAGCTCACCACCGGGGGCTACAGGGAACAATCAGCCCCAGCATTTT.

V gene TRBV12-5 combines with J gene TRBJ1-1, with D hard to call. Germline V CDR1 and CDR2: LGHNT, FRNRAP. The CDR3 runs to 15 residues. Trimming took 2 bases from V and 3 from J, leaving 13 bases between them. The CDR3 protein is CASGLPNPLYTEAFF. The DNA of the CDR3 is TGTGCTAGTGGTTTGCCCAACCCGTTGTACACTGAAGCTTTCTTT. The variable domain in full, completed from reference TRBV12-5 and TRBJ1-1, reads DARVTQTPRHKVTEMGQEVTMRCQPILGHNTVFWYRQTMMQGLELLAYFRNRAPLDDSGMPKDRFSAEMPDATLATLKIQPSEPRDSAVYFCASGLPNPLYTEAFFGQGTRLTVV.

At least ten counts were recorded for this clonotype. The V call is TRBV20-1, the J call TRBJ2-5; perhaps TRBD2 as D (5 bases). CDR3 size: 15 residues. The germline V gene encodes CDR1 DFQATT and CDR2 SNEGSKA (reference sequence). V gave up 1 base and J gave up 0 bases, with 12 bases separating them. The CDR3 sequence: CSARVPTDYQETQYF. Written as DNA, the CDR3 is TGCAGTGCTAGAGTCCCCACGGACTACCAAGAGACCCAGTACTTC.

The sample holds one count of this clonotype. This chain connects TRBV12-3 or TRBV12-4 to TRBJ1-4; 8 bases are a match to TRBD1. The CDR3 sequence is 14 residues long. V was clipped by 5 bases and J by 4 bases; unmatched bases: 3. The CDR3 reads CASSTGQGNEKLFF. CDR3 DNA: TGTGCCAGCAGTACCGGACAGGGTAATGAAAAACTGTTTTTT.

This clonotype was counted ten times or more. The gene calls are TRBV27 and TRBJ2-5; tentative D call: TRBD2 (6 bases). Looked up from germline, CDR1 is MNHEY and CDR2 is SMNVEV (reference sequence). The V and J ends lost 6 bases and 2 bases respectively, with 13 bases between them. There are 14 residues in the CDR3. The CDR3 protein is CASSSRDFQETQYF. The CDR3 DNA reads TGTGCCAGCAGCTCCCGGGACTTTCAAGAGACCCAGTACTTC.

At least ten counts were recorded for this clonotype. The chain has TRBV9 and TRBJ2-1; unclear D gene. Trimming cost V 2 bases and J 0 bases, with 6 bases left between them. CDR1 and CDR2 (germline): SGDLS, YYNGEE. This CDR3 comprises 14 residues. This chain's CDR3 is CASSVGSSYNEQFF. The CDR3 DNA is TGTGCCAGCAGCGTGGGTAGCTCCTACAATGAGCAGTTCTTC.

This clonotype was found many times. The V call is TRBV12-3 or TRBV12-4, the J call TRBJ1-2; 9 bases map to TRBD1. This CDR3 is 14 amino acids long. V lost 4 bases to trimming and J lost 4 bases; unmatched junction nucleotides: 4. CDR3 nucleotide sequence: TGTGCCAGCAGTTGGGACAGGGAACTCTATGGCTACACCTTC. It codes for CASSWDRELYGYTF.

A word on this clonotype: A much larger clone differs from this one at a single base, so this may be a read error. V usage is TRBV20-1 and J usage is TRBJ2-1; 11 bases are a match to TRBD2. CDR1 and CDR2 (germline): DFQATT, SNEGSKA (reference sequence). The V segment lost 6 bases and the J segment 4 bases; nucleotides outside the gene matches: 5. CDR3 size: 14 residues. Written as DNA, the CDR3 is TGCAGTGCCCTACTAGCGGGAGATTACAATGAGCAGTTCTTC. Residues: CSALLAGDYNEQFF.

This clonotype was recorded a few times. The chain joins TRBV6-4 to TRBJ2-1; D gene uncertain. Germline V lookup: CDR1 MRHNA, CDR2 SNTAGT. V lost 4 bases and J 4 bases, leaving 14 bases between the germline ends. CDR3 size: 15 residues. As DNA, the CDR3 is TGTGCCAGCAGTGTTAACCCCTTGGAGTACAATGAGCAGTTCTTC. Translated: CASSVNPLEYNEQFF.

The sample holds a few counts of this clonotype. This sequence joins TRBV3-1 and TRBJ2-1; D is perhaps TRBD2 (6 bases). The CDR3 is made up of 12 amino acids. Trimming took off 4 bases at V and 8 bases at J, with 9 bases between the two ends. Germline CDR1 and CDR2: LGHDT and YNNKEL (reference sequence). CDR3 sequence (DNA): TGTGCCAGCAGCCGATCTAGCGATGAGCAGTTCTTC. Protein product: CASSRSSDEQFF.

The sample holds a few counts of this clonotype. The chain combines TRBV18 with TRBJ1-2; the D is unclear. V lost 2 bases, J lost 4 bases, and 8 bases lay in between. This CDR3 has 13 amino acids. Germline values: CDR1 KGHSH, CDR2 LQKENI. CDR3 loop: CASSPGEVYGYTF. The CDR3 DNA is TGTGCCAGCTCACCAGGAGAAGTCTATGGCTACACCTTC.

This clonotype occurred many times. The chain links TRBV2 to TRBJ1-1, with 7 bases lining up with TRBD1. V lost 1 base to trimming and J lost 4 bases; unmatched junction nucleotides: 0. Germline CDR1 SNHLY, CDR2 FYNNEI. CDR3 length equals 13 residues. For the CDR3, the DNA is TGTGCCAGCAGTGAAGGGACAGGCACTGAAGCTTTCTTT. Its translation is CASSEGTGTEAFF.

This clonotype came up many times. The gene calls are TRBV18 and TRBJ1-5; TRBD1 might be the D (5 bases). V lost 8 bases and J 5 bases, leaving 16 bases between the germline ends. Germline V gene data show CDR1 as KGHSH and CDR2 as LQKENI. The length of the CDR3 is 14 residues. CDR3 DNA: TGTGCCAGCAGTCCCGGGCAGGGACATCAGCCCCAGCATTTT. Translation gives CASSPGQGHQPQHF.